This TCR beta chain was recorded in a study of CD8+CD57+ T cells in acquired aplastic anemia. Study background: Roughly 3.1 ug was the average amount of DNA from sorted CD4+ and CD8+ cells.

Whole-study results and caveats: A set of approximately 29 CD8+ CDR3 sequences was shared between patients and controls, and these sequences appeared highly expressed in patients.

CD8+CD57+ cell expansion, shown by flow cytometry, had occurred in the patients selected for sequencing. Patients uniformly had severe acquired aplastic anemia. Blood sampling was performed on the patients, and none of them had received therapy by then. On this clonotype: The antigen is not known.

CDR3 and TCR beta VDJ profiling relied on genomic DNA as the template. TCRdb ran MiXCR on the reads and lists one entry per CDR3 protein. The data show 120,000 or so distinct CDR3 sequences, almost 40% seen once. Trimming removed 0 bases from V and 1 base from J, with 15 bases in between. The germline V gene has CDR1 MNHEY and CDR2 SVGAGI. The CDR3 has 17 amino acids. The chain employs TRBV6-5 and TRBJ1-1, with no clear D. Sequencing was done on a sample of sorted CD4+, CD8+, or CD8+CD57+ T cells (not recorded which) from PBMCs. This receptor was obtained from a human donor with aplastic anemia. CDR3 residues: CASSYSSRKLQNTEAFF. CDR3 DNA sequence: TGTGCCAGCAGTTACTCGAGCCGAAAGCTTCAGAACACTGAAGCTTTCTTT.